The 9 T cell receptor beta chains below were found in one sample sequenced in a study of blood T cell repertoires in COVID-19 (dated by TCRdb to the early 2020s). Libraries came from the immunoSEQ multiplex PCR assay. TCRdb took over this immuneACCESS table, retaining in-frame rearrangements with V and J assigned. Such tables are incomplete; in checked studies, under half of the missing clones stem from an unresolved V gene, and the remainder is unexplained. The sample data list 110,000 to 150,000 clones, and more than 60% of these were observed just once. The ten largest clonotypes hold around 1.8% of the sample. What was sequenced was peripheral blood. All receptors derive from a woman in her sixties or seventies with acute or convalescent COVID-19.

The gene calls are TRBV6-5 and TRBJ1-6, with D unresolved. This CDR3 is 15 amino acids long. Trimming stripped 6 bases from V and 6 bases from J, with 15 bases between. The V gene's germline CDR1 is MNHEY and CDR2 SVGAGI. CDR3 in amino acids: CASRSAGISNSPLHF. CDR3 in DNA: TGTGCCAGCAGGTCCGCCGGGATTAGTAATTCACCCCTCCACTTT.

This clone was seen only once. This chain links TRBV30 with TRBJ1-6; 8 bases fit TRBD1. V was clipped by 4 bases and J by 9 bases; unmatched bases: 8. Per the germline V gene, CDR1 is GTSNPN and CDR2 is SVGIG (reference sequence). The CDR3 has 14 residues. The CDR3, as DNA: TGTGCCTGGAAGACAGGGGTCCTGCCTTCACCCCTCCACTTT. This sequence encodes CAWKTGVLPSPLHF.

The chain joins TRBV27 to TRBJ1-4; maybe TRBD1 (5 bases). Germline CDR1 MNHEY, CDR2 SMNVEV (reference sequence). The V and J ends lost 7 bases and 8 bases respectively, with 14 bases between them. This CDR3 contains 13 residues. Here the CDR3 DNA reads TGTGCCAGCACCCGCCTCGGGGGGGAAAAACTGTTTTTT. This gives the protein CASTRLGGEKLFF.

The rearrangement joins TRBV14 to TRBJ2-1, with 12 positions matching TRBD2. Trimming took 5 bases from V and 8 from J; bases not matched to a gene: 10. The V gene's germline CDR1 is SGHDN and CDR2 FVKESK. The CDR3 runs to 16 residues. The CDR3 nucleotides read TGTGCCAGCAGCAATACCCGGACTAGCGGGAATGATGAGCAGTTCTTC. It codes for CASSNTRTSGNDEQFF.

CDR3 coding DNA: TGTGCCACCAGTGCTACCAGGTTTGGGGAGCAGTACTTC. Translated: CATSATRFGEQYF. This chain joins TRBV24-1 and TRBJ2-7; no definite D call. Trimming took off 5 bases at V and 7 bases at J, with 14 bases between the two ends. This CDR3 region has 13 residues. Germline CDR1 reads KGHDR; CDR2 reads SFDVKD.

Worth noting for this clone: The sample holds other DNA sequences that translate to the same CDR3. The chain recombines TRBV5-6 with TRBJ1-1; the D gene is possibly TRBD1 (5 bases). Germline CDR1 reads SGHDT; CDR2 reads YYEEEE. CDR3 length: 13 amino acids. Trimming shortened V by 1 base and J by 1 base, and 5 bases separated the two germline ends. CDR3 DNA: TGTGCCAGCAGCTTGACAGGGAACACTGAAGCTTTCTTT. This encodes CASSLTGNTEAFF.

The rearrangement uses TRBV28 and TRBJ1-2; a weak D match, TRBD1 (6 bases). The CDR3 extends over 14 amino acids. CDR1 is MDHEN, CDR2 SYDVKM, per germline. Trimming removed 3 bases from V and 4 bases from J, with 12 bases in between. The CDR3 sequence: CASSFGGRGYGYTF. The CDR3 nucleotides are TGTGCCAGCAGTTTCGGGGGGCGCGGCTATGGCTACACCTTC.

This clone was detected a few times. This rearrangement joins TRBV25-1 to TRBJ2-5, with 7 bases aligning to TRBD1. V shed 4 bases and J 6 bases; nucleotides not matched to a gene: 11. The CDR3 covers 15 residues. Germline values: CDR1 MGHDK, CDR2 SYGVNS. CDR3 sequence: CASSAPTGAGQTQYF. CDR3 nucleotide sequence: TGTGCCAGCAGTGCCCCAACAGGGGCGGGCCAGACCCAGTACTTC.

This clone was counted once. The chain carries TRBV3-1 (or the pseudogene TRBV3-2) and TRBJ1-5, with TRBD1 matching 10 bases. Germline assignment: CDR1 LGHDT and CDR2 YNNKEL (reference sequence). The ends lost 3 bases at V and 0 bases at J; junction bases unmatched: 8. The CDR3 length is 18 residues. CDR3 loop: CASSHQWDRGYSNQPQHF. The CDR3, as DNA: TGTGCCAGCAGCCATCAATGGGACAGGGGATATAGCAATCAGCCCCAGCATTTT.